The T cell receptor (beta chain) under discussion was sequenced for a study of technical replicates of blood from a handful of donors. The assay was immunoSEQ multiplex PCR, and TCRdb's table has in-frame clones only and misses some. The sample holds about 13,000 clones; about 76% are singletons and the top ten take approximately 12%. The CDR3 length is 16 residues. The trim removed 1 base at V and 4 bases at J, leaving 8 bases unmatched. CDR1 is SGHRS and CDR2 is YFSETQ in the germline V gene. Only one count was recorded for this clone. This chain uses TRBV5-1 with TRBJ2-5, with TRBD1 identical over 9 bases. The clonotype comes from a human donor in good health. Specimen: PBMCs. Here the CDR3 DNA reads TGCGCCAGCAGCTTGTTCGGGACAGGGCGATTAGAGACCCAGTACTTC. It yields the protein CASSLFGTGRLETQYF.